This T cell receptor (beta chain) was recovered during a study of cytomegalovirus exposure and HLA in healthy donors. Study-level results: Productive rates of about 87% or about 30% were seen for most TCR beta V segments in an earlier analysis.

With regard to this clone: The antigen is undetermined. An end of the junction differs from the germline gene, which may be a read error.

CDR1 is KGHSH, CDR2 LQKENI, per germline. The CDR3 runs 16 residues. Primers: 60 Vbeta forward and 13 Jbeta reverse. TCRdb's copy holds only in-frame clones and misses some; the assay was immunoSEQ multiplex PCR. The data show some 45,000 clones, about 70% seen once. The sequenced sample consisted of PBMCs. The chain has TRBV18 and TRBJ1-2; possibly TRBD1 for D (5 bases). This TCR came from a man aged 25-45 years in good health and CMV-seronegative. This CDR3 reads CASSPLPDSTNYGYTF. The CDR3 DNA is TGTGCCAGCTCTCCACTCCCCGACAGCACTAACTATGGCTACACCTTC.